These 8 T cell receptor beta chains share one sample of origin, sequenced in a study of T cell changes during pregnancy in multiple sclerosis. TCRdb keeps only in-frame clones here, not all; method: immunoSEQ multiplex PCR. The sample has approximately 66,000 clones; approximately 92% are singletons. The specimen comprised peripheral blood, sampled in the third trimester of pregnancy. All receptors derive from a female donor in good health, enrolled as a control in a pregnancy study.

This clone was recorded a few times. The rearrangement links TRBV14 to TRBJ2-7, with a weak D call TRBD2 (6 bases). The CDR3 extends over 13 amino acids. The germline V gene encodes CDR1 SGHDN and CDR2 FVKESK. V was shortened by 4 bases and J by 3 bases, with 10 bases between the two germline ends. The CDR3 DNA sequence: TGTGCCAGCAGCCCGGGACTGATCTACGAGCAGTACTTC. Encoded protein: CASSPGLIYEQYF.

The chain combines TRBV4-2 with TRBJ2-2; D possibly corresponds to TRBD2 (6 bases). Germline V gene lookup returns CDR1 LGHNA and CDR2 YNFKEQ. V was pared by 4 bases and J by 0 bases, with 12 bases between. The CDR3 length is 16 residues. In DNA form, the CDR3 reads TGTGCCAGCAGCCCTAGACTAGACACGAACACCGGGGAGCTGTTTTTT. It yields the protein CASSPRLDTNTGELFF.

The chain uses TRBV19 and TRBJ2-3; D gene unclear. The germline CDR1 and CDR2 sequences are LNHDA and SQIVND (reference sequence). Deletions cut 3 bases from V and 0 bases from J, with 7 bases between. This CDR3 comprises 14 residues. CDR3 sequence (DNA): TGTGCCAGTAGTATTCGGTGGAGCACAGATACGCAGTATTTT. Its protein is CASSIRWSTDTQYF.

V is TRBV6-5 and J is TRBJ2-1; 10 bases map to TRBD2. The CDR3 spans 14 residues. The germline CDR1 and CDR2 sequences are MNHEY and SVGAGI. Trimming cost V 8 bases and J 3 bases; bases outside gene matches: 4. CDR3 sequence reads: CASLAGADYNEQFF. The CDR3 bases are TGTGCCAGCCTAGCGGGGGCCGACTACAATGAGCAGTTCTTC.

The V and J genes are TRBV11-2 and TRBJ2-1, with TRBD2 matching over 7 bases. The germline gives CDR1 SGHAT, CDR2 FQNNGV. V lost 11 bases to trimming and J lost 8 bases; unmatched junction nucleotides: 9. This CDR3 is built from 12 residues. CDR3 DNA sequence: TGTGCCTCCGGGTTTGGGGGGGATGAGCAGTTCTTC. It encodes CASGFGGDEQFF. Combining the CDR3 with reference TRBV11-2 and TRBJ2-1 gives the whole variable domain EAGVAQSPRYKIIEKRQSVAFWCNPISGHATLYWYQQILGQGPKLLIQFQNNGVVDDSQLPKDRFSAERLKGVDSTLKIQPAKLEDSAVYLCASGFGGDEQFFGPGTRLTVL.

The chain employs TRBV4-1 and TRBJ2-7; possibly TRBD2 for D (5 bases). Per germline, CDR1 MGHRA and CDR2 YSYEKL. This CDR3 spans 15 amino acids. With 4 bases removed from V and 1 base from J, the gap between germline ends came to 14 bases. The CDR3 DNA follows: TGCGCCAGCAGCCCGCTACGGGGTCGATCCTACGAGCAGTACTTC. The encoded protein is CASSPLRGRSYEQYF.

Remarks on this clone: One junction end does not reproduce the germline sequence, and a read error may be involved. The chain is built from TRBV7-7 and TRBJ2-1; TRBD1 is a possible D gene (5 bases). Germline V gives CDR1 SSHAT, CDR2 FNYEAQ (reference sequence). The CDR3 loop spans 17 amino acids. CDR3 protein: CASSPRRGSELYNEQFF. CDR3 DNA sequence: TGTGCTAGCAGCCCACGAAGGGGCAGCGAGCTCTACAATGAGCAGTTCTTC.

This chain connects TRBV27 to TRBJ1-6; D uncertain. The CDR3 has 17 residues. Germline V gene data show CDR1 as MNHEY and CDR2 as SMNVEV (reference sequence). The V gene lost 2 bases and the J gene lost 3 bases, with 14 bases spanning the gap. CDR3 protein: CASSLVSSRFYNSPLHF. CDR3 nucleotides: TGTGCCAGCAGTTTAGTTTCGTCCAGGTTCTATAATTCACCCCTCCACTTT.